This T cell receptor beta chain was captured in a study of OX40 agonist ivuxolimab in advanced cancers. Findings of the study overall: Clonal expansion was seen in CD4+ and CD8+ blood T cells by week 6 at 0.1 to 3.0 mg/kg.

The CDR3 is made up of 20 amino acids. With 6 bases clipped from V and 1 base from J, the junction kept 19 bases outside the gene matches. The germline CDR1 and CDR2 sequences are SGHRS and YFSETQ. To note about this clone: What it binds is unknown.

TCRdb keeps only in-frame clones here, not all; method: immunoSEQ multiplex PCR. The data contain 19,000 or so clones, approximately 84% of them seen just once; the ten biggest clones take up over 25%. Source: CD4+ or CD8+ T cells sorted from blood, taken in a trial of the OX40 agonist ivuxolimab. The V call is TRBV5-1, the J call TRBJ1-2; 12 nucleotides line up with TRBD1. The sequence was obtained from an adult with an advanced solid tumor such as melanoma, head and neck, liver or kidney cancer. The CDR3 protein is CASKIATGTGGAQGNYGYTF. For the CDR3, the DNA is TGCGCCAGCAAGATAGCTACCGGGACAGGGGGCGCTCAGGGTAACTATGGCTACACCTTC.